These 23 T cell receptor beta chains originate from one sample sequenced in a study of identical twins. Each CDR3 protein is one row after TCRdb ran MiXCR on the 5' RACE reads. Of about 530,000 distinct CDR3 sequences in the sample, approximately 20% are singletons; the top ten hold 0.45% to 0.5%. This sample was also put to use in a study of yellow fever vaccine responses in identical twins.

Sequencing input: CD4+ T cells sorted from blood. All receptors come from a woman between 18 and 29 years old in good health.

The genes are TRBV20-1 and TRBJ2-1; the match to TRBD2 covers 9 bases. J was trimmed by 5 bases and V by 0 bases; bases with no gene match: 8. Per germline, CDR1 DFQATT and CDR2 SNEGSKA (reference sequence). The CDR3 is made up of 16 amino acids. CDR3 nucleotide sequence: TGCAGTGCTAGAGATGAGGGGACTAGCACAAACAATGAGCAGTTCTTC. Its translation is CSARDEGTSTNNEQFF.

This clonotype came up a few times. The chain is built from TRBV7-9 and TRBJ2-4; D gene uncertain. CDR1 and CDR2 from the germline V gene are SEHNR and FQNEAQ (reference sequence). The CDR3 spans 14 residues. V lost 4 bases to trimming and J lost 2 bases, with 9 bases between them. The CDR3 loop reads CASSSPTPKNIQYF. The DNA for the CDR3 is TGTGCCAGCAGCTCTCCGACGCCCAAAAACATTCAGTACTTC.

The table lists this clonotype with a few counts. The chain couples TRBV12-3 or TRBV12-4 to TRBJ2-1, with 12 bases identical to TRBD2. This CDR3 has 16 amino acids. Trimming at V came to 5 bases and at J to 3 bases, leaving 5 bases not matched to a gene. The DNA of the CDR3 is TGTGCCAGCAGTCCTCCGACTAGCGGGAGCTACAATGAGCAGTTCTTC. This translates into CASSPPTSGSYNEQFF.

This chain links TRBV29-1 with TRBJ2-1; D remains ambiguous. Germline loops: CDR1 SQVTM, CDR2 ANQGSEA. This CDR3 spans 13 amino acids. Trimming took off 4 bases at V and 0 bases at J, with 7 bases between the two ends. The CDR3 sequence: CSVAQSSYNEQFF. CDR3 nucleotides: TGCAGCGTTGCTCAGAGCTCCTACAATGAGCAGTTCTTC.

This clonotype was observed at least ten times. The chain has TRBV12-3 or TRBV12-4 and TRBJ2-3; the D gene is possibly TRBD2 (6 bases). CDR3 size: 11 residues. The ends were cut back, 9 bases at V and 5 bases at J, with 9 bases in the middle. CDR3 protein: CASTAGDTQYF. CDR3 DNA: TGTGCCAGTACAGCGGGAGATACGCAGTATTTT.

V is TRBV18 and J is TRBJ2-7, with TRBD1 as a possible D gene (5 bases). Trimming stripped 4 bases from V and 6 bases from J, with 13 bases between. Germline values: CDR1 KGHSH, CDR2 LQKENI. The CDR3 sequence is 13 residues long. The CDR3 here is CASSLQQQGEQYV. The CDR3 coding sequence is TGTGCCAGCTCACTACAACAGCAGGGCGAGCAGTACGTC.

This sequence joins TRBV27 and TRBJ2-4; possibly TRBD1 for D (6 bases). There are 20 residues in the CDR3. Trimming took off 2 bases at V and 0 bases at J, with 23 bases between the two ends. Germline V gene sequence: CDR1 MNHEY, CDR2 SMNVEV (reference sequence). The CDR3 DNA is TGTGCCAGCAGTTTAAGGTTGGCAGGGGTCCTCCTTCCAGCCAAAAACATTCAGTACTTC. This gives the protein CASSLRLAGVLLPAKNIQYF.

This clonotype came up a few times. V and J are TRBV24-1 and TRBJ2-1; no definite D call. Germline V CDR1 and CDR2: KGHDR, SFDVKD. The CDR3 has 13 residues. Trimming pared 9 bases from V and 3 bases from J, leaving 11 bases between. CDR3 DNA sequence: TGTGCCACCGCCGGCGGCAGCTACAATGAGCAGTTCTTC. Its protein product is CATAGGSYNEQFF.

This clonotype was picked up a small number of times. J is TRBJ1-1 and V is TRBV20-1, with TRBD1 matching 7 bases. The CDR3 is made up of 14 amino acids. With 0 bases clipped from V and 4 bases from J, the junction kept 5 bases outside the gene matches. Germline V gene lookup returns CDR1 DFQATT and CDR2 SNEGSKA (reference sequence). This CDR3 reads CSARENRGSTEAFF. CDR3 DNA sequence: TGCAGTGCTAGAGAGAACAGGGGTAGCACTGAAGCTTTCTTT.

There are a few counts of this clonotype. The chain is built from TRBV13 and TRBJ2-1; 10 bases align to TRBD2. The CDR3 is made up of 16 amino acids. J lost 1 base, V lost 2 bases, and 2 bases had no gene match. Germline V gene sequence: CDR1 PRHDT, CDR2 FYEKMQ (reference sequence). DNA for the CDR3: TGTGCCAGCAGCTTACTTAGCGGGAGGTCCTACAATGAGCAGTTCTTC. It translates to CASSLLSGRSYNEQFF. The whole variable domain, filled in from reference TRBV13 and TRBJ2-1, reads AAGVIQSPRHLIKEKRETATLKCYPIPRHDTVYWYQQGPGQDPQFLISFYEKMQSDKGSIPDRFSAQQFSDYHSELNMSSLELGDSALYFCASSLLSGRSYNEQFFGPGTRLTVL.

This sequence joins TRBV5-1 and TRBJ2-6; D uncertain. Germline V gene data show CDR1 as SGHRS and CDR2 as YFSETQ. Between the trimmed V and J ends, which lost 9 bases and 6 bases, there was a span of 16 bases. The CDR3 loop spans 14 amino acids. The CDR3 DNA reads TGCGCCAACCGTCCAGATCTGAAGGCCAACGTCCTGACTTTC. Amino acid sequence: CANRPDLKANVLTF.

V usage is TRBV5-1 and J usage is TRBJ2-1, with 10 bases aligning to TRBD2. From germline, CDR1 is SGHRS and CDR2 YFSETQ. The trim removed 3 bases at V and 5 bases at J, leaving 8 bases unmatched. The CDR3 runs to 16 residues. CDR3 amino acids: CASSSSGGANDNEQFF. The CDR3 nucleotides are TGCGCCAGCAGCTCAAGCGGGGGGGCAAATGACAATGAGCAGTTCTTC.

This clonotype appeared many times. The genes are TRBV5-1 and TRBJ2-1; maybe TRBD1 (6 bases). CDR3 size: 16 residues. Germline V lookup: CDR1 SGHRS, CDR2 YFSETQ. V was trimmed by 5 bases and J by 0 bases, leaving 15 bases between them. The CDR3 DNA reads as TGCGCCAGCAGACCCGGACAGATGAGCTCCTACAATGAGCAGTTCTTC. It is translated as CASRPGQMSSYNEQFF.

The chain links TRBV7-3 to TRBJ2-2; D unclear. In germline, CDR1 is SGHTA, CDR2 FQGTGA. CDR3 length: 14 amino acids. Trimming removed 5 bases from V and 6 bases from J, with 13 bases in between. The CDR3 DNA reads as TGTGCCAGCAGCCCGGCCCTCCGGCCCGGGGAGCTGTTTTTT. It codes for CASSPALRPGELFF.

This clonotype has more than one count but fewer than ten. CDR3 residues: CASSKGGKTQYF. The CDR3 DNA is TGTGCCAGCTCTAAAGGCGGGAAGACCCAGTACTTC. The chain couples TRBV18 to TRBJ2-5; D is perhaps TRBD2 (6 bases). The V gene lost 6 bases and the J gene lost 6 bases, with 11 bases spanning the gap. Germline assignment: CDR1 KGHSH and CDR2 LQKENI. This CDR3 has 12 residues.

Here the CDR3 DNA reads TGTGCCAGCAGCCCGACTAGCGGTAAAAGCACAGATACGCAGTATTTT. It translates to CASSPTSGKSTDTQYF. J is TRBJ2-3 and V is TRBV7-9; 9 bases are shared with TRBD2. J gave up 0 bases and V 5 bases, and 6 bases lay outside the gene matches. The CDR3 totals 16 residues. CDR1 is SEHNR, CDR2 FQNEAQ, per germline (reference sequence).

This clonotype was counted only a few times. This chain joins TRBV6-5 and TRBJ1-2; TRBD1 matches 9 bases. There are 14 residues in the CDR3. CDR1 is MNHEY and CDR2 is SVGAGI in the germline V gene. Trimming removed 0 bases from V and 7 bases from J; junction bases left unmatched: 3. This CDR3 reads CASSYSGQGPGYTF. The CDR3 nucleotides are TGTGCCAGCAGTTACTCGGGACAGGGACCTGGCTACACCTTC.

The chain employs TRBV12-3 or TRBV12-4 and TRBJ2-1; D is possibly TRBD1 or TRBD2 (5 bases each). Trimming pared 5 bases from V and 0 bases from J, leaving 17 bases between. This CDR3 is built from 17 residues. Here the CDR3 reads CASSDSTGTFSYNEQFF. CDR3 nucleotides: TGTGCCAGCAGTGACTCTACCGGGACCTTCTCCTACAATGAGCAGTTCTTC.

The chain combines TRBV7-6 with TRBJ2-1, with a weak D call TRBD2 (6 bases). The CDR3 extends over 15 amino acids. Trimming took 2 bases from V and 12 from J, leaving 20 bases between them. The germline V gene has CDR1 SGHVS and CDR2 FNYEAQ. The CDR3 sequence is CASSLSGGGIGGQFF. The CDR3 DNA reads TGTGCCAGCAGCTTATCCGGCGGAGGGATCGGAGGGCAGTTCTTC.

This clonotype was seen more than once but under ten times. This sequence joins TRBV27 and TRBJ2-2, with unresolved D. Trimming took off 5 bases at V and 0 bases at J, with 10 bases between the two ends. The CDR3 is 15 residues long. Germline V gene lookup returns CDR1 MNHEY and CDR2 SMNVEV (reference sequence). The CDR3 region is CASSEVTPNTGELFF. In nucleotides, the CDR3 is TGTGCCAGCAGTGAGGTCACGCCGAACACCGGGGAGCTGTTTTTT.

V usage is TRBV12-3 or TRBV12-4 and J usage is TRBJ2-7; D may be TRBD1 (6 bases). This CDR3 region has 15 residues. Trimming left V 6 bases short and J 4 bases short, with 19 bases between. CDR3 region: CASSPQGTIFYEQYF. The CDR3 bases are TGTGCCAGCAGCCCTCAAGGGACAATTTTTTACGAGCAGTACTTC.

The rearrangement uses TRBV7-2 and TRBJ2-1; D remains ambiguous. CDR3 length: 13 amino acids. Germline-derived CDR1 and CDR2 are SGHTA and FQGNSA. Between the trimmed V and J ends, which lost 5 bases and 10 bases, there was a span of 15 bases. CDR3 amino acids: CASSARLKREQFF. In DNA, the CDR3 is TGTGCCAGCAGCGCCCGATTAAAAAGAGAGCAGTTCTTC.

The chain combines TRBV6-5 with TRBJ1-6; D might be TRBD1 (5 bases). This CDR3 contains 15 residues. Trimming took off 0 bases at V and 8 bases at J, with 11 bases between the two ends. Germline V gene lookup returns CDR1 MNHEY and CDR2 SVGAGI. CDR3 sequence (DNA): TGTGCCAGCAGTTACTCAGGGGAGGCCTATTCACCCCTCCACTTT. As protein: CASSYSGEAYSPLHF.